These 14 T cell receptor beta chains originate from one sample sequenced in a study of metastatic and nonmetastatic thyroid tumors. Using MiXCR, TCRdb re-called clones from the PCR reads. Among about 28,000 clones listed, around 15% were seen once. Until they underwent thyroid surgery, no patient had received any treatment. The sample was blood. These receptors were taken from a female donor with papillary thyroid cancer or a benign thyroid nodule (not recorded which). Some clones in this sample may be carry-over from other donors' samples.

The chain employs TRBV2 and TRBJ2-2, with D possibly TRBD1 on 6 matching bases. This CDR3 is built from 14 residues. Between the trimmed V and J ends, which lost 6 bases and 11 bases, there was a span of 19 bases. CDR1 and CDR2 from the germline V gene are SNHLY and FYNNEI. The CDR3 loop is CASRETGLGVELFF. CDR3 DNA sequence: TGTGCCAGCAGGGAGACAGGTCTTGGCGTTGAGCTGTTTTTT.

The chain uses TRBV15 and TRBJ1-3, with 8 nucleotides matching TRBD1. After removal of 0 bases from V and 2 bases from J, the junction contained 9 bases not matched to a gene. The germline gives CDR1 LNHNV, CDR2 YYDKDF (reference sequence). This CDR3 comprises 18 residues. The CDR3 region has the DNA TGTGCCACCAGCAGAGATCGATACGACAGGGGAACTGGAAACACCATATATTTT. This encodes CATSRDRYDRGTGNTIYF. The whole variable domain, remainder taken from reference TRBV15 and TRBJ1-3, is DAMVIQNPRYQVTQFGKPVTLSCSQTLNHNVMYWYQQKSSQAPKLLFHYYDKDFNNEADTPDNFQSRRPNTSFCFLDIRSPGLGDTAMYLCATSRDRYDRGTGNTIYFGEGSWLTVV.

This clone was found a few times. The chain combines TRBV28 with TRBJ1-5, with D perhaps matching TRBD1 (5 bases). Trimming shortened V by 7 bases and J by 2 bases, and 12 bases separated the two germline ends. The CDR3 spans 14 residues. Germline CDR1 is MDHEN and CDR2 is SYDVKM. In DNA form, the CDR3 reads TGTGCCAGCACCAAAGGGGTGGGCAATCAGCCCCAGCATTTT. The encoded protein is CASTKGVGNQPQHF. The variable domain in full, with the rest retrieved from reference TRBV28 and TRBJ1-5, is DVKVTQSSRYLVKRTGEKVFLECVQDMDHENMFWYRQDPGLGLRLIYFSYDVKMKEKGDIPEGYSVSREKKERFSLILESASTNQTSMYLCASTKGVGNQPQHFGDGTRLSIL.

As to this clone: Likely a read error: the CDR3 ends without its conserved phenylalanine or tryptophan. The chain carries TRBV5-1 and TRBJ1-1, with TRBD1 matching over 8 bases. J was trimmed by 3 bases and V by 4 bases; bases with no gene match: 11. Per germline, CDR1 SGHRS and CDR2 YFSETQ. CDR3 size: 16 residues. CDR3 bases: TGCGCCAGCAGCCCCCGGACAGGGCTTGCGGACACTGAAGCTTTCCTT. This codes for CASSPRTGLADTEAFL.

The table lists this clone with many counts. The CDR3 sequence is CATSIGVPQLRETQYF. The CDR3 region has the DNA TGTGCCACCAGTATAGGGGTCCCTCAACTTCGAGAGACCCAGTACTTC. The chain joins TRBV24-1 to TRBJ2-5; the D gene is possibly TRBD1 (5 bases). The germline V and J ends were trimmed by 6 bases and 4 bases, with 20 bases remaining between them. This CDR3 region has 16 residues. Germline V lookup: CDR1 KGHDR, CDR2 SFDVKD.

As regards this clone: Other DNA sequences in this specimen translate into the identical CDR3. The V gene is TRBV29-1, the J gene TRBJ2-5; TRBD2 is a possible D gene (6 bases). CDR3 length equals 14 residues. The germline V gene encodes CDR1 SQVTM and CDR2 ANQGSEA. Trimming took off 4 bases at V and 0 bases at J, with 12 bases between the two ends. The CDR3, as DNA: TGCAGCGTTGTAGGACGGGAGTACCAAGAGACCCAGTACTTC. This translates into CSVVGREYQETQYF.

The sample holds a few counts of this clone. CDR3 region: CASSRETQYF. The CDR3 coding sequence is TGTGCCAGCAGCAGAGAGACCCAGTACTTC. The J gene is TRBJ2-5, the V gene TRBV28, with unresolved D. Trimming pared 6 bases from V and 4 bases from J, leaving 3 bases between. Germline V gene lookup returns CDR1 MDHEN and CDR2 SYDVKM. The CDR3 sequence is 10 residues long.

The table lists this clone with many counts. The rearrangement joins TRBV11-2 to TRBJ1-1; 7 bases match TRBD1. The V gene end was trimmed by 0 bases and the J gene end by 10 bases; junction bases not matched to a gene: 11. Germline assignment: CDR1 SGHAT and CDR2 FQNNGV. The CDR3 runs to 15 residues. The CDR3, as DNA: TGTGCCAGCAGCTTAGAAGGAGGGGGCTCGGGTGGAGCTTTCTTT. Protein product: CASSLEGGGSGGAFF.

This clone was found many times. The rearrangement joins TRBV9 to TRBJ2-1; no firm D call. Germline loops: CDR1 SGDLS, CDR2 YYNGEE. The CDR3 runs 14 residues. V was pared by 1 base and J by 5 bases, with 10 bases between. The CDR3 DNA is TGTGCCAGCAGCGTATTACTATTAGACAATGAGCAGTTCTTC. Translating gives CASSVLLLDNEQFF.

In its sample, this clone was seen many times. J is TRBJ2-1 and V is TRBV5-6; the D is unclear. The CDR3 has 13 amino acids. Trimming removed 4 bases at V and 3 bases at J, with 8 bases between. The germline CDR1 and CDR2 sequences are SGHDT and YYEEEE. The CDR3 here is CASSPDSYNEQFF. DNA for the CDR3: TGTGCCAGCAGCCCGGATAGCTACAATGAGCAGTTCTTC.

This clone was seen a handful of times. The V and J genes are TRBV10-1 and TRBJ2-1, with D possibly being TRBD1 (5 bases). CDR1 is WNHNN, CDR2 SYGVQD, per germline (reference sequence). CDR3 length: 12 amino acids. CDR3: CTVRQIYNEQFF. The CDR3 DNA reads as TGCACCGTTAGACAGATTTACAATGAGCAGTTCTTC.

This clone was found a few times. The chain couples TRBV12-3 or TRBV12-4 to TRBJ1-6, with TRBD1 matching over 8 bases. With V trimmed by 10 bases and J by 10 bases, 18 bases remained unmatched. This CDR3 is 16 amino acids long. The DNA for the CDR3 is TGTGCCACCAAGACCGAGACAGGGGCAGGGGACTCACCCCTCCACTTT. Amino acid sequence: CATKTETGAGDSPLHF.

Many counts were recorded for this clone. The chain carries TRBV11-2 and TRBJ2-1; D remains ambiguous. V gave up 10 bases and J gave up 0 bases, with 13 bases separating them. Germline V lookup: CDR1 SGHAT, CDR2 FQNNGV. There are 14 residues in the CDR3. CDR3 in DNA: TGTGCCACCCAGACGGAAAGCTCCTACAATGAGCAGTTCTTC. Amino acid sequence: CATQTESSYNEQFF.

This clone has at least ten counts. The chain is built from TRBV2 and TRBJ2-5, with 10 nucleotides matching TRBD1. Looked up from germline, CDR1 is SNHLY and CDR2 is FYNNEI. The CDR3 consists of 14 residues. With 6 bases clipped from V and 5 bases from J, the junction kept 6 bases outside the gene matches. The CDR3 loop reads CASRARTGGETQYF. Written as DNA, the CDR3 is TGTGCCAGCAGAGCGCGGACAGGGGGGGAGACCCAGTACTTC.